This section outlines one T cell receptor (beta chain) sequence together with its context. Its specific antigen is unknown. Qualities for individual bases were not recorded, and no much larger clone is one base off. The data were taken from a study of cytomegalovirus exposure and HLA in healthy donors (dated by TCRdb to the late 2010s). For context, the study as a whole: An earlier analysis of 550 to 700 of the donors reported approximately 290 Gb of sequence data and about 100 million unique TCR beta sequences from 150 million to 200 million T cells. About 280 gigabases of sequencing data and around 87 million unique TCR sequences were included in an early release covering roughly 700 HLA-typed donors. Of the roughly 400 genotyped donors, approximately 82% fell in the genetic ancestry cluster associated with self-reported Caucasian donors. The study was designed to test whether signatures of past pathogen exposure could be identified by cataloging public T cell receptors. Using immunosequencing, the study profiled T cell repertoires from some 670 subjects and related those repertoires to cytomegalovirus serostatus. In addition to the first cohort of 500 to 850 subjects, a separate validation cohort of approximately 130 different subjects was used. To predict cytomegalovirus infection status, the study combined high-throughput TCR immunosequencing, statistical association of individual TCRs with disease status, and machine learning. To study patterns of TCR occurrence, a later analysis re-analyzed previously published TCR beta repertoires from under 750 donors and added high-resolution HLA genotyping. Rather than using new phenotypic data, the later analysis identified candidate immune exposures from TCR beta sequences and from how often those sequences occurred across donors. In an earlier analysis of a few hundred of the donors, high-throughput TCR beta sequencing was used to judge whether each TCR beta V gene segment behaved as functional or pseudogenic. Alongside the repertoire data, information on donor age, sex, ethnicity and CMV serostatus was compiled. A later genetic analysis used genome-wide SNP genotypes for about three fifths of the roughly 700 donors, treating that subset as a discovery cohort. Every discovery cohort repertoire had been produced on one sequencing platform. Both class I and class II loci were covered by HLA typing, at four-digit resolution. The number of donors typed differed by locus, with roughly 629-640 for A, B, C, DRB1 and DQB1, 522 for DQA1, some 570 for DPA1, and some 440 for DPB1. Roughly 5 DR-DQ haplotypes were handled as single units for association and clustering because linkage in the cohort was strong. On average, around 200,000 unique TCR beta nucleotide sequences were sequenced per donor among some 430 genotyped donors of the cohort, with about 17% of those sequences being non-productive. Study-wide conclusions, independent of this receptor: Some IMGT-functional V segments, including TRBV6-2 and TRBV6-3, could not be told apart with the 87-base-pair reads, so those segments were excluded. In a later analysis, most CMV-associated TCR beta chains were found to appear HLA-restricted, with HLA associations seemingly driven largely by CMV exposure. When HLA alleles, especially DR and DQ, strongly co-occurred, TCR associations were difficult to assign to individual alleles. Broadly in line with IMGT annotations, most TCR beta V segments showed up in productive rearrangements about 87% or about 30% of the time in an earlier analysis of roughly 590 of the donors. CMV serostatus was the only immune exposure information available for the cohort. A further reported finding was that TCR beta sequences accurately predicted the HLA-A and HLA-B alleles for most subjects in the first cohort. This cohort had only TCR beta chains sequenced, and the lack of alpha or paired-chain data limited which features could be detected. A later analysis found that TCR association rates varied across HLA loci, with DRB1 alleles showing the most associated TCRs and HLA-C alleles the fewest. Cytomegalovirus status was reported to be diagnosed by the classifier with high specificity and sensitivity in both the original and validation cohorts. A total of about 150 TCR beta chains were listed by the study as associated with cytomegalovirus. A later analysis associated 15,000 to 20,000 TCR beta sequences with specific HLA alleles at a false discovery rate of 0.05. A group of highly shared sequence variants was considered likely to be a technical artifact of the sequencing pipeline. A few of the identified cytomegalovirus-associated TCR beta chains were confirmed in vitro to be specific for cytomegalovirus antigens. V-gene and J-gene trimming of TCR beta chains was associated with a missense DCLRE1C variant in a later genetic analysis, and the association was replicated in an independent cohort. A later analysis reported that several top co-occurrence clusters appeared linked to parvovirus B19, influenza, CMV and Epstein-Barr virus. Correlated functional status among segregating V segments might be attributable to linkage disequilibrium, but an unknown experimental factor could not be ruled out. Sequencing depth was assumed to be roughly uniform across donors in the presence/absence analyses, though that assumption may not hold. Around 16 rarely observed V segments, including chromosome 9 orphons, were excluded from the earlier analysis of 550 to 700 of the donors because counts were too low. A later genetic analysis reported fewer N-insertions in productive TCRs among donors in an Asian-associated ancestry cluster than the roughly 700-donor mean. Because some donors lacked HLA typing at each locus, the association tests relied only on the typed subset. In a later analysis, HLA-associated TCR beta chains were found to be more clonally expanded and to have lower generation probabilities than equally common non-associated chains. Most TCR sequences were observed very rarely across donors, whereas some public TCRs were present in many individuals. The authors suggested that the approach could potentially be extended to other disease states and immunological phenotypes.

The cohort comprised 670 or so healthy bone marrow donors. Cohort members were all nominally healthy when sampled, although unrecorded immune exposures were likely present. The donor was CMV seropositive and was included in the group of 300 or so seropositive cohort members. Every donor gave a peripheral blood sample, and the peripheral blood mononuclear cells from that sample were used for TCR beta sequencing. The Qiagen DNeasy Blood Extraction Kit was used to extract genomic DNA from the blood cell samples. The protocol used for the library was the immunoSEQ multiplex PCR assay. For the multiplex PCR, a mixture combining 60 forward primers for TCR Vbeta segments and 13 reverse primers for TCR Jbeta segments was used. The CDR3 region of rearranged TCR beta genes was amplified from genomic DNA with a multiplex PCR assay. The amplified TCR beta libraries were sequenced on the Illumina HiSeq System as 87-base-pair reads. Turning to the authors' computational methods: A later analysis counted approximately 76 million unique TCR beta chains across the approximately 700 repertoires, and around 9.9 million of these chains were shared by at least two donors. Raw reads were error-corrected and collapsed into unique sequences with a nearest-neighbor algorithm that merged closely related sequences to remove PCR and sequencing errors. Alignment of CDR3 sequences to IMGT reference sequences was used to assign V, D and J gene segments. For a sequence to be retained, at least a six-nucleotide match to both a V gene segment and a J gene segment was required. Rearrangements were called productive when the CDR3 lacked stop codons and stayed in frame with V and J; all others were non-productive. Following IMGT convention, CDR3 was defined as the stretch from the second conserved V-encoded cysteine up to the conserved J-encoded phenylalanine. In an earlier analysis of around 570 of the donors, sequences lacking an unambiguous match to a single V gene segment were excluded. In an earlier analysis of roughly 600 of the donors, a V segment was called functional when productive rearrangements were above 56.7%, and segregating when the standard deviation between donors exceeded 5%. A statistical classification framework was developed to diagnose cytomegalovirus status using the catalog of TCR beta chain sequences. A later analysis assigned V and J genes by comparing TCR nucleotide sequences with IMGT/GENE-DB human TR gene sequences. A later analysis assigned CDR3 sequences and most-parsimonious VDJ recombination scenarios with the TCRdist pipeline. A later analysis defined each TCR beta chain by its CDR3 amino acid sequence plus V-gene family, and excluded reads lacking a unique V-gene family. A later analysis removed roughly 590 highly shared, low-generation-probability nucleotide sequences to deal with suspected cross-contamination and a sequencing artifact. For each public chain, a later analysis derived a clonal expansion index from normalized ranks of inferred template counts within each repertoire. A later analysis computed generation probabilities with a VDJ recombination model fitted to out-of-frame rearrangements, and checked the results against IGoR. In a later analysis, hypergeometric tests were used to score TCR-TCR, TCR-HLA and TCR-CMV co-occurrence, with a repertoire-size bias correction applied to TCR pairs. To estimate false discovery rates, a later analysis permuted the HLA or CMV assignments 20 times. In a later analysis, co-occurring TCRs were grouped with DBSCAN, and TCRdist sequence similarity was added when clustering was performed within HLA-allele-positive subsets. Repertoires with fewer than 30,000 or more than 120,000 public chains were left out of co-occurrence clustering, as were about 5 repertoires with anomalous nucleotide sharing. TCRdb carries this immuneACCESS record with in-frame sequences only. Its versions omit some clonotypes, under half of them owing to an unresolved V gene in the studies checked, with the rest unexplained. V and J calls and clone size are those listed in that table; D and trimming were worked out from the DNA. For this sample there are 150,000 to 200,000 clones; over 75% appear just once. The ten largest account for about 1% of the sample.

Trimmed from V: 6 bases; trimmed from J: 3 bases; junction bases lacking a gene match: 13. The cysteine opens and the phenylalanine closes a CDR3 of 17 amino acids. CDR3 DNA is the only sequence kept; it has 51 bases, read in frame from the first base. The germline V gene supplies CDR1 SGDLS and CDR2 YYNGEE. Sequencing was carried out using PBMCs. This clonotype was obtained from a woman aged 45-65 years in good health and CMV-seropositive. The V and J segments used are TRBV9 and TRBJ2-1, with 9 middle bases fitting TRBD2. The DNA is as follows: TGTGCCAGCACCCGAGGAGGGGGGCGGGGGGGCTACAATGAGCAGTTCTTC. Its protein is CASTRGGGRGGYNEQFF.